One TCR beta chain is described in this entry. TCRdb's table, derived via immunoSEQ multiplex PCR, lists solely in-frame clones and lacks some. Of more than 75,000 clones in the sample, over 85% were seen once. Germline CDR1 is GTSNPN and CDR2 is SVGIG (reference sequence). CDR3 length: 11 amino acids. V was trimmed by 3 bases and J by 4 bases, leaving 4 bases between them. These data come from a study of Tregs in tolerant kidney transplant recipients. The material was CD4+ T cells from blood, obtained before the transplant. The receptor's source is a human donor who received a combined kidney and bone marrow transplant. The J gene is TRBJ2-1, the V gene TRBV30, with no clear D. The CDR3 is CAWRSYNEQFF. CDR3 in DNA: TGTGCCTGGAGATCTTACAATGAGCAGTTCTTC.